The present T cell receptor (beta chain) was sequenced within a study of T cells expressing NK-cell markers (dated by TCRdb to 2018 to 2021). With respect to the entire study: In sorted CD3+CD56+NKG2C+, CD3+CD56+NKG2C- and CD3+CD56-NKG2C+ T-cell subsets from about 8 donors, TCR beta-chain repertoires were profiled. Randomly selected healthy volunteers, three men and five women, were used as the eight sequenced donors. Sequencing of the libraries produced 2 x 150 bp reads on Illumina HiSeq 2000/2500, MiSeq or NextSeq. Among the eight sequenced donors, only one was HCMV-seronegative, while the other seven were HCMV-seropositive.

The germline V gene supplies CDR1 SNHLY and CDR2 FYNNEI. Counted from cysteine to phenylalanine, this CDR3 has 15 amino acids. DNA is not on record. Overall results and qualifications from the work: In roughly 6 donors, the dominant CD3+CD56+NKG2C+ clonotypes ranked among the top 10 CD8+ clonotypes, making up about 1.0-7.5% of CD8+ T cells. Whether the expanded NKG2C-expressing T cell clones were specific for HCMV antigens was left unclear. Those dominant clonotypes were again the most abundant among CD3+CD56-NKG2C+ cells in four donors, at about 28.3-60.1%.

HCMV serostatus was determined by detecting HCMV-specific IgG in serum with a commercial ELISA kit. Ficoll density gradient centrifugation was used to isolate peripheral blood mononuclear cells from blood. Sequencing was carried out with an Illumina HiSeq 2000. TCR beta cDNA libraries were prepared using 5'RACE template switching, which introduced a universal primer site and unique molecular identifiers. Synthesis of cDNA was primed from the TCR beta constant segment and was followed by two consecutive PCR amplification steps. The original pipeline was this. Reads were demultiplexed and grouped by UMI with MIGEC, and clonotypes were assembled and quantified with MiTCR. To remove erroneous sequences, TCR cDNA sequences were retained only when supported by two or more reads. Downstream repertoire analysis used the tcR package, and clonotypes were matched across fractions by CDR3 nucleotide sequence plus V segment. VDJmatch was used to annotate antigen specificity against VDJdb, with one amino acid substitution in CDR3 allowed. Based on TCRdb reprocessing of the reads, there is one entry per CDR3 protein sequence, and DNA is missing. The V and J calls here are based on TCRdb, not the publication. This sample's clone table shows 300,000 to 450,000 distinct CDR3 sequences. The top ten constitute roughly 5.5% of the sample.

A note on this clonotype: Its antigen is unknown.

This TCR derives from a man between 18 and 69 years old in good health. The V and J genes are TRBV2 and TRBJ1-5. The source material was blood T cells: a sorted CD56 or NKG2C T cell subset, CD4+ or CD8+ T cells, or bulk PBMC T cells (not recorded which). The CDR3 is CASSSQAVSNQPQHF.